This T cell receptor (beta chain) was identified during a study of T-cell reconstitution after alpha-beta-depleted transplantation in children. In this sample, this clonotype turned up a few times. CDR3 size: 13 residues. Trimming removed 5 bases at V and 7 bases at J, with 11 bases between. TCRbeta library construction was performed incorporating unique molecular identifiers. Using its own MiXCR run on the PCR reads, TCRdb lists one record per CDR3 protein. This sample has some 640,000 distinct CDR3 sequences, with 16% found just once. This specimen consisted of PBMCs from the stem cell graft donor, obtained from the stem cell graft. This TCR came from a human donor who donated a stem cell graft to a child with acute myeloid leukemia. V gene TRBV12-3 or TRBV12-4 combines with J gene TRBJ2-2, with D unresolved. The CDR3 DNA reads TGTGCCAGCAGTCCCCAGGAACGCGGGGAGCTGTTTTTT. Protein: CASSPQERGELFF.